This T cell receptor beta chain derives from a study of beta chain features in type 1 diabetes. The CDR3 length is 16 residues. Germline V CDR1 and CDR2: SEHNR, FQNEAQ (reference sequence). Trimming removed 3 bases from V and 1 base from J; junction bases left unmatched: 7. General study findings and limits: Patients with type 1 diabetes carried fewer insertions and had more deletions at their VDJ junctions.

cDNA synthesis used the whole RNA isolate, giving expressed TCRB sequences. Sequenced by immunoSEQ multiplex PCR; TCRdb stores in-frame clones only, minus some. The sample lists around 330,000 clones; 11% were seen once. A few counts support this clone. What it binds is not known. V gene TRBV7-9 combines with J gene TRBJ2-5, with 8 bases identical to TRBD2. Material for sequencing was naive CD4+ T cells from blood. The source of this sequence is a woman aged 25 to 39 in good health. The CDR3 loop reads CASSFGAGLVQETQYF. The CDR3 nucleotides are TGTGCCAGCAGCTTTGGGGCGGGACTAGTCCAAGAGACCCAGTACTTC. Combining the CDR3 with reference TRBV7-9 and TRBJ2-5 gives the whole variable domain DTGVSQNPRHKITKRGQNVTFRCDPISEHNRLYWYRQTLGQGPEFLTYFQNEAQLEKSRLLSDRFSAERPKGSFSTLEIQRTEQGDSAMYLCASSFGAGLVQETQYFGPGTRLLVL.